Following are 25 T cell receptor beta chains from one sample sequenced in a study of CD8+ T cells in alopecia areata. Sequencing relied on a cDNA template that was reverse transcribed from extracted RNA. Here immunoSEQ multiplex PCR was the method, and the copy in TCRdb shows in-frame clones only, minus some. Of about 12,000 clones in the sample, around three fifths were seen once. Lesional scalp tissue (obtained by punch biopsy) and peripheral blood were collected from alopecia areata patients. Sequenced material: skin. The receptors stem from a human donor with alopecia areata.

J is TRBJ2-1 and V is TRBV4-2, with 14 positions matching TRBD2. The CDR3 is made up of 20 amino acids. Per germline, CDR1 LGHNA and CDR2 YNFKEQ. The trim removed 0 bases at V and 7 bases at J, leaving 14 bases unmatched. The CDR3 reads CASSQDTPGLTSGGVNEQFF. The DNA for the CDR3 is TGTGCCAGCAGCCAAGATACACCCGGGTTGACTAGCGGGGGGGTAAATGAGCAGTTCTTC.

V usage is TRBV27 and J usage is TRBJ2-1; D is perhaps TRBD2 (5 bases). The V gene lost 8 bases and the J gene lost 1 base, with 21 bases spanning the gap. CDR1 is MNHEY, CDR2 SMNVEV, per germline (reference sequence). The CDR3 totals 17 residues. The CDR3 spells CASCPIGEGQSYNEQFF. Written as DNA, the CDR3 is TGTGCCAGCTGCCCAATTGGCGAGGGTCAGTCCTACAATGAGCAGTTCTTC.

V and J are TRBV18 and TRBJ1-2; TRBD1 matches 8 bases. V lost 0 bases to trimming and J lost 7 bases; unmatched junction nucleotides: 4. Germline V gives CDR1 KGHSH, CDR2 LQKENI. This CDR3 is built from 14 residues. CDR3 sequence: CASSPPQGEGGYTF. The CDR3 DNA is TGTGCCAGCTCACCACCACAGGGGGAAGGTGGCTACACCTTC.

The chain is built from TRBV2 and TRBJ1-1; the D is unclear. The CDR3 contains 13 residues. The germline gives CDR1 SNHLY, CDR2 FYNNEI. Trimming took off 7 bases at V and 1 base at J, with 10 bases between the two ends. CDR3 region: CASIPPRNTEAFF. The DNA of the CDR3 is TGTGCCAGCATCCCACCACGGAACACTGAAGCTTTCTTT.

This clone appeared a single time. This sequence joins TRBV7-7 and TRBJ2-2; D ambiguous. The CDR3 is made up of 16 amino acids. Per the germline V gene, CDR1 is SSHAT and CDR2 is FNYEAQ (reference sequence). V lost 0 bases and J 3 bases, leaving 11 bases between the germline ends. The DNA for the CDR3 is TGTGCCAGCAGCTTAGCGGGCGGCAGATACACCGGGGAGCTGTTTTTT. Protein: CASSLAGGRYTGELFF.

This clone was seen a few times. The rearrangement uses TRBV29-1 and TRBJ2-5, with D possibly being TRBD1 or TRBD2 (5 bases each). CDR1 SQVTM and CDR2 ANQGSEA come from the germline V gene. The CDR3 is made up of 11 amino acids. The CDR3 DNA follows: TGCAGTGGGACGTGGCAGGAGACCCAGTACTTC. This translates into CSGTWQETQYF.

The V and J genes are TRBV23-1 and TRBJ2-6; 13 nucleotides match TRBD2. TRBV23-1 belongs to the ORF category, with a function that is uncertain. V shed 4 bases and J 2 bases; nucleotides not matched to a gene: 11. This CDR3 contains 20 residues. The CDR3 sequence: CASSPPGLAGLSTGANVLTF. The DNA of the CDR3 is TGCGCCAGCAGTCCTCCGGGACTAGCGGGACTCTCAACTGGGGCCAACGTCCTGACTTTC.

The V call is TRBV28, the J call TRBJ2-1, with 7 nucleotides matching TRBD1. This CDR3 is 22 amino acids long. The germline V gene encodes CDR1 MDHEN and CDR2 SYDVKM. V lost 0 bases and J lost 9; bases outside the gene matches: 29. The CDR3 is CASSLWAQDRLKIQWSLSEQFF. Here the CDR3 DNA reads TGTGCCAGCAGTTTATGGGCACAGGACAGGCTTAAGATACAATGGAGTTTATCTGAGCAGTTCTTC.

Details on this clone: This sample includes further DNA sequences coding for the same CDR3. The chain is built from TRBV27 and TRBJ2-1; D call uncertain. This CDR3 spans 15 amino acids. Trimming removed 3 bases from V and 0 bases from J, with 9 bases in between. Germline values: CDR1 MNHEY, CDR2 SMNVEV (reference sequence). CDR3 nucleotides: TGTGCCAGCAGTTTTTTCGCCCGCTCCTACAATGAGCAGTTCTTC. Translation gives CASSFFARSYNEQFF.

The CDR3 DNA reads TGTGCCAGCAGTTTAGAGGCAGGCCGTGGCTACACCTTC. The encoded protein is CASSLEAGRGYTF. This sequence joins TRBV28 and TRBJ1-2, with D hard to call. V was trimmed by 2 bases and J by 7 bases, leaving 11 bases between them. This CDR3 has 13 amino acids. Germline V CDR1 and CDR2: MDHEN, SYDVKM.

The rearrangement joins TRBV6-5 to TRBJ2-7, with 8 bases matching TRBD1. V shed 6 bases and J 5 bases; nucleotides not matched to a gene: 12. The CDR3 loop spans 15 amino acids. Germline CDR1 MNHEY, CDR2 SVGAGI. CDR3 sequence: CASRPRQGLGNEQYF. DNA for the CDR3: TGTGCCAGCAGGCCTCGACAGGGGCTTGGTAACGAGCAGTACTTC.

The chain has TRBV29-1 and TRBJ2-7, with TRBD1 identical over 9 bases. This CDR3 has 14 residues. V shed 5 bases, J shed 0 bases, and the junction held 5 bases outside the gene matches. Germline CDR1 SQVTM, CDR2 ANQGSEA. CDR3 residues: CSVTGTGTSYEQYF. The CDR3 DNA sequence: TGCAGCGTTACCGGGACAGGGACCTCCTACGAGCAGTACTTC.

The chain recombines TRBV19 with TRBJ2-3; perhaps TRBD2 as D (5 bases). Trimming stripped 5 bases from V and 2 bases from J, with 8 bases between. The CDR3 runs to 13 residues. CDR1 is LNHDA and CDR2 is SQIVND in the germline V gene (reference sequence). The CDR3 protein is CASSRDYTDTQYF. CDR3 nucleotides: TGTGCCAGTAGTCGGGATTACACAGATACGCAGTATTTT.

This chain uses TRBV5-1 with TRBJ1-6; no reliable D call. The CDR3 has 20 amino acids. The germline V and J ends were trimmed by 4 bases and 1 base, with 24 bases remaining between them. Germline V gene lookup returns CDR1 SGHRS and CDR2 YFSETQ. The CDR3 region has the DNA TGCGCCAGCAGCCTAGGGCGGCAGCGTACGGGAGGGTCCTATAATTCACCCCTCCACTTT. Translated: CASSLGRQRTGGSYNSPLHF.

This chain uses TRBV6-5 with TRBJ2-7, with a possible D match to TRBD2 (5 bases). Germline V gene sequence: CDR1 MNHEY, CDR2 SVGAGI. Trimming stripped 2 bases from V and 0 bases from J, with 11 bases between. This CDR3 has 15 residues. The CDR3 loop is CASSYTKDFSYEQYF. The CDR3 DNA follows: TGTGCCAGCAGTTACACAAAGGACTTCTCCTACGAGCAGTACTTC.

The genes are TRBV28 and TRBJ2-5, with 7 nucleotides matching TRBD1. Germline V lookup: CDR1 MDHEN, CDR2 SYDVKM. Trimming removed 8 bases from V and 3 bases from J; junction bases left unmatched: 9. The CDR3 has 14 amino acids. The CDR3 DNA reads TGTGCCAGCGGAATGGGACAGTGGGAAGAGACCCAGTACTTC. Translating it yields CASGMGQWEETQYF.

Regarding this clone: Compared with germline, one end of the junction differs, possibly owing to a read error. This sample also contains other DNA sequences that code for the same CDR3. This rearrangement joins TRBV11-2 to TRBJ2-4; D gene ambiguous. The CDR3 extends over 13 amino acids. CDR1 SGHAT and CDR2 FQNNGV come from the germline V gene. The CDR3 is CASSLGRRDIQYF. The CDR3 nucleotides are TGTGCCAGCAGCTTAGGAAGGAGAGACATCCAGTACTTC.

The chain couples TRBV7-8 to TRBJ2-2, with 10 bases lining up with TRBD2. The V gene end was trimmed by 3 bases and the J gene end by 6 bases; junction bases not matched to a gene: 7. Germline V gene data show CDR1 as SGHVS and CDR2 as FQNEAQ. The CDR3 sequence is 16 residues long. CDR3 amino acids: CASSLASGRAPGELFF. In DNA form, the CDR3 reads TGTGCCAGCAGCTTGGCGAGCGGGAGGGCCCCCGGGGAGCTGTTTTTT. Full variable domain (missing parts from reference TRBV7-8 and TRBJ2-2): GAGVSQSPRYKVAKRGQDVALRCDPISGHVSLFWYQQALGQGPEFLTYFQNEAQLDKSGLPSDRFFAERPEGSVSTLKIQRTQQEDSAVYLCASSLASGRAPGELFFGEGSRLTVL.

This clone has more than one count but fewer than ten. The chain carries TRBV18 and TRBJ2-5; 7 positions agree with TRBD1. CDR1 and CDR2 from the germline V gene are KGHSH and LQKENI. The V and J ends lost 3 bases and 4 bases, in that order; junction bases with no gene match: 2. The CDR3 extends over 13 amino acids. For the CDR3, the DNA is TGTGCCAGCTCACCTCGGGACAGAGAGACCCAGTACTTC. It encodes CASSPRDRETQYF.

This clone was picked up one time. The V call is TRBV11-3, the J call TRBJ2-5; D gene uncertain. The CDR3 length is 11 residues. Germline V gene lookup returns CDR1 SGHNT and CDR2 YENEEA. V dropped 1 base and J dropped 4 bases, with 1 base sitting between them. The CDR3 sequence is CASSLVETQYF. CDR3 coding DNA: TGTGCCAGCAGCTTAGTAGAGACCCAGTACTTC.

This chain connects TRBV4-2 to TRBJ2-1, with TRBD2 matching 8 bases. After removal of 3 bases from V and 7 bases from J, the junction contained 8 bases not matched to a gene. Germline values: CDR1 LGHNA, CDR2 YNFKEQ. The CDR3 contains 15 residues. The CDR3 loop is CASSHAVERGNEQFF. The CDR3 nucleotides are TGTGCCAGCAGCCATGCGGTGGAGCGGGGGAATGAGCAGTTCTTC.

Only one count was recorded for this clone. The rearrangement uses TRBV6-5 and TRBJ2-2, with 7 bases fitting TRBD1. The CDR3 spans 15 residues. V was pared by 6 bases and J by 6 bases, with 10 bases of the junction left unmatched. Germline CDR1 MNHEY, CDR2 SVGAGI. DNA of the CDR3: TGTGCCAGCAGATTCGACAGGGTCTATGCCGGGGAGCTGTTTTTT. As protein: CASRFDRVYAGELFF.

The rearrangement uses TRBV6-6 and TRBJ2-7, with TRBD1 identical over 8 bases. The CDR3 extends over 14 amino acids. In germline, CDR1 is MNHNY, CDR2 SVGAGI (reference sequence). Germline trimming cut 3 bases from V and 4 bases from J; bases unmatched to any gene: 5. The CDR3 nucleotides read TGTGCCAGCAGTTATTCAGGGGGCAGGTACGAGCAGTACTTC. This encodes CASSYSGGRYEQYF.

The chain employs TRBV2 and TRBJ2-3; D not certain. The CDR3 is made up of 13 amino acids. The V end lost 7 bases, the J end lost 3 bases, and 11 bases lay between the germline ends. Germline CDR1 SNHLY, CDR2 FYNNEI. The CDR3: CASNSPRTDTQYF. The CDR3 DNA reads as TGTGCCAGCAACTCCCCAAGGACAGATACGCAGTATTTT.

This chain connects TRBV27 to TRBJ2-1; 7 positions agree with TRBD2. V lost 4 bases, J lost 2 bases, and 11 bases stayed unmatched. The CDR3 loop spans 17 amino acids. CDR1 and CDR2 from the germline V gene are MNHEY and SMNVEV (reference sequence). CDR3: CASSSSGWEGPYNEQFF. CDR3 in DNA: TGTGCCAGCAGTTCCTCGGGTTGGGAGGGCCCCTACAATGAGCAGTTCTTC.